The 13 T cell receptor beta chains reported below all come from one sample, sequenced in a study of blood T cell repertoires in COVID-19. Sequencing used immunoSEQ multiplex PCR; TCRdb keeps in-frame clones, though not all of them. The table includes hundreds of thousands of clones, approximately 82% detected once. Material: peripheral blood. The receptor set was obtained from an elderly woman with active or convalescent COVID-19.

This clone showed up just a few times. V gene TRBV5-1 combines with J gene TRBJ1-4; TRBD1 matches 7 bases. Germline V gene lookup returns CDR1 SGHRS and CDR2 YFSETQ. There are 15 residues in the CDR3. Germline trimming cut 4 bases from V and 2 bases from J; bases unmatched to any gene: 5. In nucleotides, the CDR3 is TGCGCCAGCAGCCTACTGGGACAGACTAATGAAAAACTGTTTTTT. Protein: CASSLLGQTNEKLFF.

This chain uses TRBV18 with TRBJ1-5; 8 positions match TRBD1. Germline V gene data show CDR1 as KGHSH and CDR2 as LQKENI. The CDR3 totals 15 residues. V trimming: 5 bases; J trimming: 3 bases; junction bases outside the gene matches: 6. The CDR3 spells CASSGTGGNNQPQHF. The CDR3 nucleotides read TGTGCCAGCTCAGGCACAGGGGGAAACAATCAGCCCCAGCATTTT. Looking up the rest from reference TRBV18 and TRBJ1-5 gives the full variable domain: NAGVMQNPRHLVRRRGQEARLRCSPMKGHSHVYWYRQLPEEGLKFMVYLQKENIIDESGMPKERFSAEFPKEGPSILRIQQVVRGDSAAYFCASSGTGGNNQPQHFGDGTRLSIL.

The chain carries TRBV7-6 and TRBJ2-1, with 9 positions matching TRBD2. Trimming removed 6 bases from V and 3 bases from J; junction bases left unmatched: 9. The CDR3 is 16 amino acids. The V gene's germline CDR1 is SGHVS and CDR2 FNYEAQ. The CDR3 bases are TGTGCCAGCAGTCTTATAGGTAGCGGGGGCTACAATGAGCAGTTCTTC. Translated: CASSLIGSGGYNEQFF. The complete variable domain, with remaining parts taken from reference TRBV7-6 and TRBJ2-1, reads GAGVSQSPRYKVTKRGQDVALRCDPISGHVSLYWYRQALGQGPEFLTYFNYEAQQDKSGLPNDRFSAERPEGSISTLTIQRTEQRDSAMYRCASSLIGSGGYNEQFFGPGTRLTVL.

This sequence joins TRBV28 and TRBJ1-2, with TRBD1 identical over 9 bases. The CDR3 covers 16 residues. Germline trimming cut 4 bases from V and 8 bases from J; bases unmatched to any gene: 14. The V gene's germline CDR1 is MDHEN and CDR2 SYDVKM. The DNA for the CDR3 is TGTGCCAGCAGTTCCACCGGGACAGGGCTCCTAGGAGGCTACACCTTC. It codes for CASSSTGTGLLGGYTF.

This chain's CDR3 is CAISGGLFGYTF. The CDR3 bases are TGTGCCATCAGTGGCGGACTCTTCGGCTACACCTTC. V and J are TRBV10-3 and TRBJ1-2, with D uncertain. CDR3 length equals 12 residues. The germline V gene encodes CDR1 ENHRY and CDR2 SYGVKD. V was clipped by 4 bases and J by 8 bases, with 11 bases between them.

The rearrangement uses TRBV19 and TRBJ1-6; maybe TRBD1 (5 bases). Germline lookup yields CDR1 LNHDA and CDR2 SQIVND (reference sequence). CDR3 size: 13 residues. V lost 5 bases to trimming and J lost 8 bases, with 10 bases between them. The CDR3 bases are TGTGCCAGTAGTGAACTCAGGGATTCACCCCTCCACTTT. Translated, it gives CASSELRDSPLHF.

The CDR3 is CATRGTNYGYTF. The CDR3 DNA follows: TGTGCCACCCGCGGGACTAACTATGGCTACACCTTC. The chain couples TRBV2 to TRBJ1-2; D is uncertain. This CDR3 has 12 amino acids. Germline V lookup: CDR1 SNHLY, CDR2 FYNNEI. V lost 10 bases, J lost 0 bases, and 9 bases lay in between.

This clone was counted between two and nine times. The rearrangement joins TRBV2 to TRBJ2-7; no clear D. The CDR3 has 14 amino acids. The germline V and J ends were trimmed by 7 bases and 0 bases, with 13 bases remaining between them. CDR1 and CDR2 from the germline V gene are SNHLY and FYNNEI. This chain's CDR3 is CASKPSFSSYEQYF. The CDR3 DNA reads TGTGCCAGCAAACCTAGTTTTAGCTCCTACGAGCAGTACTTC.

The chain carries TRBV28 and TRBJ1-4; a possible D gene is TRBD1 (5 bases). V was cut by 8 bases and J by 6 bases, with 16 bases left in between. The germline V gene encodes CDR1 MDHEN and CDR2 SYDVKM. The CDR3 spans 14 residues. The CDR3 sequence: CASSHGDSHEKLFF. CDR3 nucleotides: TGTGCCAGCTCCCATGGGGACTCCCATGAAAAACTGTTTTTT.

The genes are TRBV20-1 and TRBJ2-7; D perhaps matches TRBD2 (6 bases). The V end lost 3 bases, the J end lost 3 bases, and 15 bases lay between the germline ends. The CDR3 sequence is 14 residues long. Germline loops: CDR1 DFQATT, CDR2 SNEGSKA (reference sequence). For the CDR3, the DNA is TGCAGTGCTAGTTTGGGGAGGCTTGACTACGAGCAGTACTTC. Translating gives CSASLGRLDYEQYF.

The CDR3 nucleotides are TGCGCCAGCAGCTTGATCGGGACTAGCGAAGAGACCCAGTACTTC. It codes for CASSLIGTSEETQYF. The chain carries TRBV5-1 and TRBJ2-5; TRBD2 matches at 10 bases. The CDR3 runs to 15 residues. Per germline, CDR1 SGHRS and CDR2 YFSETQ. V shed 1 base and J 3 bases; nucleotides not matched to a gene: 3.

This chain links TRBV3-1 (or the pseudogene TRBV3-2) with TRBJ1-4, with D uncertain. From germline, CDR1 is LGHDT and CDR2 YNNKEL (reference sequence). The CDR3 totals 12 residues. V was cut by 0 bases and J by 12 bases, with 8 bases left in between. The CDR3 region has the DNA TGTGCCAGCAGCCAAGATACGAGAGAACTGTTTTTT. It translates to CASSQDTRELFF.

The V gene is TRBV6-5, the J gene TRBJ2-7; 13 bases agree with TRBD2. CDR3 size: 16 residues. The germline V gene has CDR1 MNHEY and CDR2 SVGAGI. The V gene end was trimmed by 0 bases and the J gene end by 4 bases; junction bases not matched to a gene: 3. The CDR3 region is CASSYSRTSGRYEQYF. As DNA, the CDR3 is TGTGCCAGCAGTTACTCGAGGACTAGCGGGAGATACGAGCAGTACTTC.